The rows below give T cell receptor beta chains drawn from one sample of a study of OX40 agonist ivuxolimab in advanced cancers. Profiled with immunoSEQ multiplex PCR; TCRdb holds only in-frame clones, not every one. Among under 70,000 clones listed, approximately 83% were seen once. Material: CD4+ or CD8+ T cells sorted from blood, obtained in a trial of the OX40 agonist ivuxolimab. The receptors were gathered from an adult with an advanced solid tumor such as melanoma, head and neck, liver or kidney cancer. Both conserved end residues are part of each CDR3. Fields, in order: D gene, V gene, J gene, clone size, CDR3 protein, CDR3 DNA. The D gene is left open where the match is weak. The listing skips clone size in some rows; elsewhere it reads once, few, many or a size class.

D gene: NA; V gene: TRBV9; J gene: TRBJ2-3; clone size: NA; CDR3 protein: CASSVEGTDTQYF; CDR3 DNA: TGTGCCAGCAGCGTAGAAGGTACAGATACGCAGTATTTT
D gene: NA; V gene: TRBV9; J gene: TRBJ1-2; clone size: NA; CDR3 protein: CASSVDSPVPLWYGYTF; CDR3 DNA: TGTGCCAGCAGCGTAGACTCCCCGGTACCGTTATGGTATGGCTACACCTTC
D gene: NA; V gene: TRBV4-1; J gene: TRBJ1-2; clone size: once; CDR3 protein: CASSQVQSVGYTF; CDR3 DNA: TGCGCCAGCAGCCAAGTACAGTCGGTCGGCTACACCTTC
D gene: TRBD1; V gene: TRBV6-1; J gene: TRBJ1-5; clone size: NA; CDR3 protein: CASRGQGLWQPQHF; CDR3 DNA: TGTGCCAGCAGGGGACAGGGACTATGGCAGCCCCAGCATTTT
D gene: NA; V gene: TRBV9; J gene: TRBJ2-7; clone size: NA; CDR3 protein: CASSVDRGEQYF; CDR3 DNA: TGTGCCAGCAGCGTAGATAGGGGCGAGCAGTACTTC
D gene: TRBD1; V gene: TRBV29-1; J gene: TRBJ1-1; clone size: once; CDR3 protein: CSVVVGTGRSGEAFF; CDR3 DNA: TGCAGCGTTGTGGTGGGGACAGGGAGGTCCGGTGAAGCTTTCTTT
D gene: TRBD1; V gene: TRBV5-4; J gene: TRBJ1-2; clone size: once; CDR3 protein: CASSGRDRDVYGYTF; CDR3 DNA: TGTGCCAGCAGCGGCCGGGACAGGGACGTTTATGGCTACACCTTC
D gene: NA; V gene: TRBV6-6; J gene: TRBJ2-3; clone size: once; CDR3 protein: CASSYSNEDTDTQYF; CDR3 DNA: TGTGCCAGCAGTTACTCGAACGAAGACACAGATACGCAGTATTTT
D gene: NA; V gene: TRBV7-8; J gene: TRBJ2-7; clone size: few; CDR3 protein: CASSSDTEYYEQYF; CDR3 DNA: TGTGCCAGCAGCTCCGATACAGAGTACTACGAGCAGTACTTC
D gene: NA; V gene: TRBV19; J gene: TRBJ2-3; clone size: NA; CDR3 protein: CASSIDAETDTQYF; CDR3 DNA: TGTGCCAGTAGTATAGATGCGGAAACAGATACGCAGTATTTT
D gene: NA; V gene: TRBV7-8; J gene: TRBJ2-1; clone size: NA; CDR3 protein: CASSFPQGRYNEQFF; CDR3 DNA: TGTGCCAGCAGCTTTCCCCAGGGTCGCTACAATGAGCAGTTCTTC
D gene: NA; V gene: TRBV4-1; J gene: TRBJ2-7; clone size: NA; CDR3 protein: CASSQDGTGLGNEQYF; CDR3 DNA: TGCGCCAGCAGCCAAGATGGGACTGGGTTAGGGAACGAGCAGTACTTC
D gene: NA; V gene: TRBV27; J gene: TRBJ2-1; clone size: NA; CDR3 protein: CASSLGQGASNEQFF; CDR3 DNA: TGTGCCAGCAGTTTGGGGCAGGGAGCCAGCAATGAGCAGTTCTTC
D gene: NA; V gene: TRBV4-1; J gene: TRBJ1-2; clone size: few; CDR3 protein: CASSHGTEDGYTF; CDR3 DNA: TGCGCCAGCAGCCATGGGACGGAGGATGGCTACACCTTC
D gene: NA; V gene: TRBV27; J gene: TRBJ2-2; clone size: NA; CDR3 protein: CASSLTGVTGELFF; CDR3 DNA: TGTGCCAGCAGTTTAACCGGGGTCACCGGGGAGCTGTTTTTT
D gene: TRBD2; V gene: TRBV5-8; J gene: TRBJ2-1; clone size: NA; CDR3 protein: CASSWGLAGTYNEQFF; CDR3 DNA: TGTGCCAGCAGCTGGGGACTAGCGGGGACCTACAATGAGCAGTTCTTC
D gene: TRBD2; V gene: TRBV27; J gene: TRBJ2-7; clone size: NA; CDR3 protein: CASSAGLVGASPFYEQYF; CDR3 DNA: TGTGCCAGCAGCGCGGGACTAGTGGGGGCCTCCCCGTTCTACGAGCAGTACTTC
D gene: NA; V gene: TRBV7-9; J gene: TRBJ2-3; clone size: NA; CDR3 protein: CASSLGSGSGEPGDTQYF; CDR3 DNA: TGTGCCAGCAGCTTAGGGTCGGGTAGTGGGGAACCCGGGGATACGCAGTATTTT
D gene: NA; V gene: TRBV6-5; J gene: TRBJ1-1; clone size: few; CDR3 protein: CASSINTEAFF; CDR3 DNA: TGTGCCAGCAGCATAAACACTGAAGCTTTCTTT
D gene: TRBD1; V gene: TRBV9; J gene: TRBJ2-5; clone size: NA; CDR3 protein: CASSVGDRSETQYF; CDR3 DNA: TGTGCCAGCAGCGTAGGGGACAGGTCGGAGACCCAGTACTTC
D gene: NA; V gene: TRBV5-6; J gene: TRBJ2-7; clone size: NA; CDR3 protein: CASSLPGRPSYEQYF; CDR3 DNA: TGTGCCAGCAGCTTGCCGGGACGGCCGTCCTACGAGCAGTACTTC
D gene: NA; V gene: TRBV7-9; J gene: TRBJ2-7; clone size: NA; CDR3 protein: CASSSTMDGSSYEQYF; CDR3 DNA: TGTGCCAGCAGCTCGACCATGGACGGGAGCTCCTACGAGCAGTACTTC
D gene: TRBD2; V gene: TRBV4-3; J gene: TRBJ2-5; clone size: NA; CDR3 protein: CASSRLTSGGETQYF; CDR3 DNA: TGCGCCAGCAGCCGGCTGACTAGCGGGGGAGAGACCCAGTACTTC
D gene: NA; V gene: TRBV7-8; J gene: TRBJ1-1; clone size: many; CDR3 protein: CASSSRGKGNTEAFF; CDR3 DNA: TGTGCCAGCAGCTCCAGGGGAAAGGGGAACACTGAAGCTTTCTTT
D gene: NA; V gene: TRBV11-3; J gene: TRBJ2-7; clone size: NA; CDR3 protein: CASSLGSGEQYF; CDR3 DNA: TGTGCCAGCAGCTTAGGGTCTGGCGAGCAGTACTTC
D gene: NA; V gene: TRBV5-1; J gene: TRBJ1-2; clone size: few; CDR3 protein: CASTFSERYGYTF; CDR3 DNA: TGCGCCAGCACCTTCTCAGAGAGATATGGCTACACCTTC
D gene: TRBD1; V gene: TRBV5-6; J gene: TRBJ1-5; clone size: NA; CDR3 protein: CASSYQGDNQPQHF; CDR3 DNA: TGTGCCAGCAGCTATCAGGGGGATAATCAGCCCCAGCATTTT
D gene: NA; V gene: TRBV4-2; J gene: TRBJ1-4; clone size: NA; CDR3 protein: CASSQVTMGMTNEKLFF; CDR3 DNA: TGTGCCAGCAGCCAAGTAACAATGGGCATGACTAATGAAAAACTGTTTTTT
D gene: NA; V gene: TRBV9; J gene: TRBJ1-1; clone size: NA; CDR3 protein: CASSPRGGVEAFF; CDR3 DNA: TGTGCCAGCAGCCCCAGAGGAGGGGTCGAGGCTTTCTTT
D gene: NA; V gene: TRBV27; J gene: TRBJ1-5; clone size: NA; CDR3 protein: CASSFGLHVGPQHF; CDR3 DNA: TGTGCCAGCAGTTTTGGCCTCCATGTTGGGCCCCAGCATTTT
D gene: NA; V gene: TRBV7-6; J gene: TRBJ2-2; clone size: NA; CDR3 protein: CASSPEGGFPGELFF; CDR3 DNA: TGTGCCAGCAGCCCGGAAGGCGGGTTCCCGGGGGAGCTGTTTTTT
D gene: NA; V gene: TRBV9; J gene: TRBJ2-3; clone size: NA; CDR3 protein: CASRGPTDTQYF; CDR3 DNA: TGTGCCAGCAGGGGGCCCACAGATACGCAGTATTTT
D gene: NA; V gene: TRBV7-9; J gene: TRBJ1-3; clone size: NA; CDR3 protein: CASRETGTPHF; CDR3 DNA: TGTGCCAGCAGAGAAACAGGGACACCTCATTTT
D gene: NA; V gene: TRBV11-2; J gene: TRBJ1-1; clone size: NA; CDR3 protein: CASSRAGQNTEAFF; CDR3 DNA: TGTGCCAGCAGCCGGGCGGGCCAGAACACTGAAGCTTTCTTT
D gene: TRBD2; V gene: TRBV10-3; J gene: TRBJ2-2; clone size: NA; CDR3 protein: CAISELAGESGELFF; CDR3 DNA: TGTGCCATCAGTGAACTAGCGGGGGAGAGCGGGGAGCTGTTTTTT
D gene: NA; V gene: TRBV2; J gene: TRBJ1-1; clone size: NA; CDR3 protein: CASRRGTTGGTEAFF; CDR3 DNA: TGTGCCAGCAGGAGGGGGACTACGGGGGGCACTGAAGCTTTCTTT
D gene: NA; V gene: TRBV18; J gene: TRBJ2-1; clone size: NA; CDR3 protein: CASSPQGVLGMNEQFF; CDR3 DNA: TGTGCCAGCTCACCACAGGGAGTTTTGGGGATGAATGAGCAGTTCTTC
D gene: TRBD1; V gene: TRBV29-1; J gene: TRBJ2-7; clone size: NA; CDR3 protein: CSVLGQGSYEQYF; CDR3 DNA: TGCAGCGTCTTGGGACAGGGCTCCTACGAGCAGTACTTC
D gene: TRBD2; V gene: TRBV4-2; J gene: TRBJ2-5; clone size: NA; CDR3 protein: CASSQDFSGGAETQYF; CDR3 DNA: TGTGCCAGCAGCCAAGATTTTAGCGGGGGGGCCGAGACCCAGTACTTC
D gene: TRBD2; V gene: TRBV10-3; J gene: TRBJ2-3; clone size: NA; CDR3 protein: CAISESFSGGAGHTQYF; CDR3 DNA: TGTGCCATCAGTGAGTCTTTTAGCGGGGGGGCCGGTCATACGCAGTATTTT
D gene: TRBD1; V gene: TRBV18; J gene: TRBJ2-5; clone size: NA; CDR3 protein: CASSLDRGQDQETQYF; CDR3 DNA: TGTGCCAGCTCACTTGACAGGGGACAGGACCAAGAGACCCAGTACTTC
D gene: TRBD2; V gene: TRBV15; J gene: TRBJ2-3; clone size: NA; CDR3 protein: CATSRDWEGTYTDTQYF; CDR3 DNA: TGTGCCACCAGCAGAGATTGGGAGGGGACCTACACAGATACGCAGTATTTT